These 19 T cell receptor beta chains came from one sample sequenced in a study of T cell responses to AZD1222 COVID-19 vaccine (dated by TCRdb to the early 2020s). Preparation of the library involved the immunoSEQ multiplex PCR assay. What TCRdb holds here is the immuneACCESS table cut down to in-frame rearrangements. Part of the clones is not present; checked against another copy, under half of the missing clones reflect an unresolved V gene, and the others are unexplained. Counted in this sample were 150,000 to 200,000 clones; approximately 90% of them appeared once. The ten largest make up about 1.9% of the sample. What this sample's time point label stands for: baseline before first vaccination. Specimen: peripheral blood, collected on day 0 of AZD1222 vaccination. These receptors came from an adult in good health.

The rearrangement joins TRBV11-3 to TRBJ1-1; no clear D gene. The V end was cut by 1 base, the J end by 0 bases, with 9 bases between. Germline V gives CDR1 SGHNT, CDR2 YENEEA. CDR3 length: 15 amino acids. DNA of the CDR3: TGTGCCAGCAGCTTAGCGGGGTCCATGAACACTGAAGCTTTCTTT. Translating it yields CASSLAGSMNTEAFF.

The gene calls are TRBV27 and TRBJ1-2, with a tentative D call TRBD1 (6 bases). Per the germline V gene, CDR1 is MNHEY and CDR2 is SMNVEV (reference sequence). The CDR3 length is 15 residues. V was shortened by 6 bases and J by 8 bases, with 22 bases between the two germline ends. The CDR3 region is CASSHQQGRVGGYTF. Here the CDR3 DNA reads TGTGCCAGCAGCCACCAACAGGGTCGGGTGGGCGGCTACACCTTC.

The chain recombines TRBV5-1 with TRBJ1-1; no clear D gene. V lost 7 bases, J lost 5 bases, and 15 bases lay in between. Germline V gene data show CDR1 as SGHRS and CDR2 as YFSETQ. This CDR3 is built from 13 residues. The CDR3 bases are TGCGCCAGCGGGCTCCAAGCGGATACTGAAGCTTTCTTT. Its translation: CASGLQADTEAFF.

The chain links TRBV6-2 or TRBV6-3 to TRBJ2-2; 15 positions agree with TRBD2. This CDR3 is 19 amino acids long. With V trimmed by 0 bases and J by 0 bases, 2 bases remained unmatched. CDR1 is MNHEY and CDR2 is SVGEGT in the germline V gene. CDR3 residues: CASSYSGLAGGSNTGELFF. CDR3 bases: TGTGCCAGCAGTTACTCGGGACTAGCGGGGGGCTCGAACACCGGGGAGCTGTTTTTT.

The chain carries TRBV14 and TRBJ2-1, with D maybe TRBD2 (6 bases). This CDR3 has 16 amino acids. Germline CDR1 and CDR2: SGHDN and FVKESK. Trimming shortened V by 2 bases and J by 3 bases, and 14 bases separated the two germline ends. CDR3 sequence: CASSQLIGSNYNEQFF. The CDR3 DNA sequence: TGTGCCAGCAGCCAATTAATCGGGAGCAACTACAATGAGCAGTTCTTC.

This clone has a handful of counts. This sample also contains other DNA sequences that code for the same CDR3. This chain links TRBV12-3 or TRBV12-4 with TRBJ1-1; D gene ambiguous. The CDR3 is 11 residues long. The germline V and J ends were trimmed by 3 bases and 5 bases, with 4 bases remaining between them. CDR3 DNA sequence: TGTGCCAGCAGTTTGGGTACTGAAGCTTTCTTT. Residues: CASSLGTEAFF.

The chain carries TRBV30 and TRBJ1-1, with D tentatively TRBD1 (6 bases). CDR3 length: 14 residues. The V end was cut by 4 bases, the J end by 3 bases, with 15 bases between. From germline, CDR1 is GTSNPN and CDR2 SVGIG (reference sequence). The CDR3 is CAWISRGAYTEAFF. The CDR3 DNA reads TGTGCCTGGATCTCTAGGGGGGCCTACACTGAAGCTTTCTTT.

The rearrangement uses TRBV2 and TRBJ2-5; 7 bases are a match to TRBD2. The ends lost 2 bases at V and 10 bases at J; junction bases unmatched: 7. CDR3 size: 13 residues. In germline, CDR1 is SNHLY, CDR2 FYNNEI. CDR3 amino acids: CASSEIRTRDQYF. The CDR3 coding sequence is TGTGCCAGCAGTGAAATTAGGACTAGGGACCAGTACTTC.

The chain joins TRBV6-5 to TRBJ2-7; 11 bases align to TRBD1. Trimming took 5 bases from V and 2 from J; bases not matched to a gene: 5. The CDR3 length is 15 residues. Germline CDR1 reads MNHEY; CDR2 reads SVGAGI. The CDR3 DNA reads TGTGCCAGCAGTATCCGGGACAGGGGGACCTACGAGCAGTACTTC. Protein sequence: CASSIRDRGTYEQYF.

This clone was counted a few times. CDR3 loop: CASSVSANTEAFF. CDR3 in DNA: TGTGCCAGCAGCGTAAGTGCGAACACTGAAGCTTTCTTT. The V and J genes are TRBV9 and TRBJ1-1; D remains unclear. The CDR3 contains 13 residues. CDR1 SGDLS and CDR2 YYNGEE come from the germline V gene. Trimming removed 1 base at V and 1 base at J, with 5 bases between.

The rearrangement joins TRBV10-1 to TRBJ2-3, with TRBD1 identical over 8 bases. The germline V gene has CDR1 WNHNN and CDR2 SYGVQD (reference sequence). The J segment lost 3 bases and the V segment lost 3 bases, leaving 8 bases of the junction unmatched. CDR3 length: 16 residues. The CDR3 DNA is TGCGCCAGCAGTGAACCGGGACAGGTGGTAACAGATACGCAGTATTTT. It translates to CASSEPGQVVTDTQYF.

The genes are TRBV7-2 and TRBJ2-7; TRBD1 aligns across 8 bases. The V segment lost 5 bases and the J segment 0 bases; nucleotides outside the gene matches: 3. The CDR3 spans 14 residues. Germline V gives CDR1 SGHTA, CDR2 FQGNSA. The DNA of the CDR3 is TGTGCCAGCAGCCCAGACAGGGGCTCCTACGAGCAGTACTTC. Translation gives CASSPDRGSYEQYF. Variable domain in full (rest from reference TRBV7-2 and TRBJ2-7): GAGVSQSPSNKVTEKGKDVELRCDPISGHTALYWYRQSLGQGLEFLIYFQGNSAPDKSGLPSDRFSAERTGGSVSTLTIQRTQQEDSAVYLCASSPDRGSYEQYFGPGTRLTVT.

The CDR3 nucleotides read TGTGCCAACGGAAGGGCTGAAGCTTTCTTT. It is translated as CANGRAEAFF. V usage is TRBV6-5 and J usage is TRBJ1-1; D not certain. Per the germline V gene, CDR1 is MNHEY and CDR2 is SVGAGI. With 10 bases removed from V and 6 bases from J, the gap between germline ends came to 9 bases. The CDR3 covers 10 residues.

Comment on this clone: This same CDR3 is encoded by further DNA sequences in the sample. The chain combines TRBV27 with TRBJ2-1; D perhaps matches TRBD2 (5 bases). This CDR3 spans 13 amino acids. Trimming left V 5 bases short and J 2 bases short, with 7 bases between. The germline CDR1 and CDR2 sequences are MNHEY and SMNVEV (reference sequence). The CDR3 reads CASSPGTYNEQFF. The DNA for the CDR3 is TGTGCCAGCAGTCCGGGGACCTACAATGAGCAGTTCTTC.

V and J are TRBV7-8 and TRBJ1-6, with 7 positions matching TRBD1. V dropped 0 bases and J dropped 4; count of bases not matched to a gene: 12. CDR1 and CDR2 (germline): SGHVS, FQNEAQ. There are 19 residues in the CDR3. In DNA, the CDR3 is TGTGCCAGCAGCTTAGCAACTCGTAGGGGGCGCAGGTATAATTCACCCCTCCACTTT. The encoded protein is CASSLATRRGRRYNSPLHF.

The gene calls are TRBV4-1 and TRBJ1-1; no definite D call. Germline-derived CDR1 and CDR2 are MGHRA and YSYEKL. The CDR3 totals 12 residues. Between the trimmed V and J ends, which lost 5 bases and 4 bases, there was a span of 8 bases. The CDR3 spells CASSRDFTEAFF. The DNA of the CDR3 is TGCGCCAGCAGCAGGGATTTCACTGAAGCTTTCTTT.

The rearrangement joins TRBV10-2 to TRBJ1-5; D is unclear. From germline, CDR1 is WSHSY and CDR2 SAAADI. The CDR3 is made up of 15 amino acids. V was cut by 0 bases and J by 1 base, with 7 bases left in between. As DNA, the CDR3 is TGCGCCAGCAGTGAGTCAAGGATCAGCAATCAGCCCCAGCATTTT. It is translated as CASSESRISNQPQHF.

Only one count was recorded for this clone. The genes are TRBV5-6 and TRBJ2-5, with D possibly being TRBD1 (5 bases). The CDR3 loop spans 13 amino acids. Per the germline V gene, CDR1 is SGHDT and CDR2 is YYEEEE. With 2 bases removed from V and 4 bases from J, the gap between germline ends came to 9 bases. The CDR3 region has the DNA TGTGCCAGCAGCTTTCGGCAGGGAGAGACCCAGTACTTC. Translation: CASSFRQGETQYF.

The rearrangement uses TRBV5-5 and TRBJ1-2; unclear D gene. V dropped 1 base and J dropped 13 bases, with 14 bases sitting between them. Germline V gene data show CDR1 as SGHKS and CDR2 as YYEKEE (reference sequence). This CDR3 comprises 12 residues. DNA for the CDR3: TGTGCCAGCAGCTTGTATATCGGGATGAGCACCTTC. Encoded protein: CASSLYIGMSTF. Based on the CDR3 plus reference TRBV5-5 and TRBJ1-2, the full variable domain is DAGVTQSPTHLIKTRGQQVTLRCSPISGHKSVSWYQQVLGQGPQFIFQYYEKEERGRGNFPDRFSARQFPNYSSELNVNALLLGDSALYLCASSLYIGMSTFGSGTRLTVV.